The 12 T cell receptor beta chains listed next were all sequenced from one sample in a study of T cell repertoires in cytomegalovirus infection. No cognate antigen is known for these TCRs. Each CDR3 protein is one row after TCRdb ran MiXCR on the reads. The sample holds hundreds of thousands of distinct CDR3 sequences, 25% to 35% seen once. The sequencing used cultured PBMCs, collected from culture after CMV antigen stimulation. The source is a human donor in good health (CMV status not recorded). Some clones in this sample may be carry-over from other donors' samples.

This chain joins TRBV6-8 and TRBJ2-1; D not resolved. Germline values: CDR1 MNHGY, CDR2 SAAAGT. This CDR3 has 16 amino acids. V lost 1 base and J 0 bases, leaving 10 bases between the germline ends. CDR3 bases: TGTGCCAGCAGTTACTTGATACGCAGCTCCTACAATGAGCAGTTCTTC. It encodes CASSYLIRSSYNEQFF.

The chain couples TRBV7-8 to TRBJ2-2; 8 nucleotides match TRBD2. CDR1 SGHVS and CDR2 FQNEAQ come from the germline V gene. V lost 4 bases and J lost 6; bases outside the gene matches: 13. The CDR3 totals 17 residues. CDR3 sequence reads: CASSSLGGLAGAGELFF. The CDR3 DNA reads TGTGCCAGCAGCTCCCTAGGGGGTCTAGCGGGTGCCGGGGAGCTGTTTTTT.

The V gene is TRBV12-3 or TRBV12-4, the J gene TRBJ2-3; D call uncertain. Trimming cost V 5 bases and J 6 bases, with 12 bases left between them. This CDR3 is built from 13 residues. CDR3 nucleotide sequence: TGTGCCAGCAGTGACCCTAATGTGGATACGCAGTATTTT. Translated: CASSDPNVDTQYF.

This clonotype showed up just a few times. The chain is built from TRBV7-2 and TRBJ1-5; 9 nucleotides line up with TRBD1. With V trimmed by 1 base and J by 7 bases, 8 bases remained unmatched. Germline assignment: CDR1 SGHTA and CDR2 FQGNSA. This CDR3 spans 16 amino acids. CDR3: CASSLDGGQGLQPQHF. Here the CDR3 DNA reads TGTGCCAGCAGCTTAGATGGTGGACAGGGGTTACAGCCCCAGCATTTT.

This clonotype was detected only a few times. This chain connects TRBV12-3 or TRBV12-4 to TRBJ2-1; a weak D match, TRBD2 (7 bases). Trimming removed 8 bases at V and 5 bases at J, with 19 bases between. The length of the CDR3 is 15 residues. The CDR3 region is CASGGEGGPNNEQFF. The CDR3 DNA reads TGTGCCAGCGGTGGTGAGGGGGGGCCCAACAATGAGCAGTTCTTC.

There are a few counts of this clonotype. V usage is TRBV27 and J usage is TRBJ1-2; D perhaps matches TRBD1 (6 bases). Germline V lookup: CDR1 MNHEY, CDR2 SMNVEV (reference sequence). This CDR3 region has 14 residues. V was cut by 3 bases and J by 7 bases, with 15 bases left in between. Here the CDR3 DNA reads TGTGCCAGCAGTTTTGGGGGCACGATCGGTGGCTACACCTTC. As protein: CASSFGGTIGGYTF.

The J gene is TRBJ2-1, the V gene TRBV6-2 or TRBV6-3, with D maybe TRBD1 (6 bases). V lost 5 bases and J lost 5, with 13 bases in between. The germline CDR1 and CDR2 sequences are MNHEY and SVGEGT. The CDR3 is 14 amino acids. Written as DNA, the CDR3 is TGTGCCAGCAGTACAAGACAGGCAGACAATGAGCAGTTCTTC. Residues: CASSTRQADNEQFF.

The CDR3 DNA reads TGTGCCAGCAGCTTATCCGAAGCGGGAGGCAGGAAGGCCTACGAGCAGTACTTC. Translating gives CASSLSEAGGRKAYEQYF. The chain recombines TRBV7-3 with TRBJ2-7, with 9 bases fitting TRBD2. The CDR3 totals 18 residues. CDR1 and CDR2 (germline): SGHTA, FQGTGA. V dropped 2 bases and J dropped 2; count of bases not matched to a gene: 13.

V usage is TRBV4-3 and J usage is TRBJ2-1; no reliable D call. The germline gives CDR1 LGHNA, CDR2 YSLEER. Between the trimmed V and J ends, which lost 1 base and 10 bases, there was a span of 14 bases. The CDR3 totals 14 residues. The CDR3 protein is CASSQGKLVSEQFF. CDR3 coding DNA: TGCGCCAGCAGCCAAGGCAAGTTAGTATCCGAGCAGTTCTTC.

In this sample, this clonotype turned up a few times. This chain joins TRBV6-2 or TRBV6-3 and TRBJ2-1, with TRBD2 matching 13 bases. The CDR3 runs 18 residues. Germline trimming cut 2 bases from V and 4 bases from J; bases unmatched to any gene: 8. Germline V lookup: CDR1 MNHEY, CDR2 SVGEGT. The CDR3 spells CASSYMTSGRHIYNEQFF. The CDR3 DNA reads as TGTGCCAGCAGTTACATGACTAGCGGGAGGCATATATACAATGAGCAGTTCTTC.

This chain links TRBV7-3 with TRBJ2-3, with 7 bases fitting TRBD1. Germline values: CDR1 SGHTA, CDR2 FQGTGA. The CDR3 runs 15 residues. V shed 2 bases and J 2 bases; nucleotides not matched to a gene: 4. The CDR3 here is CASSLWGQLTDTQYF. The CDR3 bases are TGTGCCAGCAGCTTATGGGGACAGCTCACAGATACGCAGTATTTT.

V is TRBV18 and J is TRBJ2-5; 8 nucleotides align to TRBD1. The germline gives CDR1 KGHSH, CDR2 LQKENI. J was trimmed by 4 bases and V by 3 bases; bases with no gene match: 7. The CDR3 covers 15 residues. Here the CDR3 DNA reads TGTGCCAGCTCACCGGCGACAGGGGTGACAGAGACCCAGTACTTC. The encoded protein is CASSPATGVTETQYF.